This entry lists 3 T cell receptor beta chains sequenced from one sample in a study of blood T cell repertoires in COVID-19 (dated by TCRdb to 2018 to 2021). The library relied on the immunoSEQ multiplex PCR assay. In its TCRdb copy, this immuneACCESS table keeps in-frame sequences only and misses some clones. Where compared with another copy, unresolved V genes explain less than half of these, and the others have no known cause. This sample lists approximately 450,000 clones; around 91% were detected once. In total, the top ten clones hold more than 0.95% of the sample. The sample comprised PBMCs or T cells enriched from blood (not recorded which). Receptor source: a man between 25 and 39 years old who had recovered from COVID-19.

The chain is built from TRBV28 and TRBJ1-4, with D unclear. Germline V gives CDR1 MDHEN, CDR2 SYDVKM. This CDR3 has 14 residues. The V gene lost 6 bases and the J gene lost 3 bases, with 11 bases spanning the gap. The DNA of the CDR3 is TGTGCCAGCAGCGCGTTAGTTGCTAATGAAAAACTGTTTTTT. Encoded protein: CASSALVANEKLFF.

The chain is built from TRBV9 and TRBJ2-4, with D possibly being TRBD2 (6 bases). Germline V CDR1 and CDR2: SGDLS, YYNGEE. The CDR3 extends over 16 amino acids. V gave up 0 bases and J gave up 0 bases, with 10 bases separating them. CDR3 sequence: CASSVGGTLAKNIQYF. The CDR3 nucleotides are TGTGCCAGCAGCGTAGGAGGGACTTTAGCCAAAAACATTCAGTACTTC.

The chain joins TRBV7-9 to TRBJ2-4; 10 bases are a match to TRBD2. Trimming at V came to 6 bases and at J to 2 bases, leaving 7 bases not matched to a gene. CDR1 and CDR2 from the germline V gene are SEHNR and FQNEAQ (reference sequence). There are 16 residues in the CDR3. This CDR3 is CASRSTSGTSKNIQYF. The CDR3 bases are TGTGCCAGCAGGTCTACTAGCGGGACCTCCAAAAACATTCAGTACTTC.